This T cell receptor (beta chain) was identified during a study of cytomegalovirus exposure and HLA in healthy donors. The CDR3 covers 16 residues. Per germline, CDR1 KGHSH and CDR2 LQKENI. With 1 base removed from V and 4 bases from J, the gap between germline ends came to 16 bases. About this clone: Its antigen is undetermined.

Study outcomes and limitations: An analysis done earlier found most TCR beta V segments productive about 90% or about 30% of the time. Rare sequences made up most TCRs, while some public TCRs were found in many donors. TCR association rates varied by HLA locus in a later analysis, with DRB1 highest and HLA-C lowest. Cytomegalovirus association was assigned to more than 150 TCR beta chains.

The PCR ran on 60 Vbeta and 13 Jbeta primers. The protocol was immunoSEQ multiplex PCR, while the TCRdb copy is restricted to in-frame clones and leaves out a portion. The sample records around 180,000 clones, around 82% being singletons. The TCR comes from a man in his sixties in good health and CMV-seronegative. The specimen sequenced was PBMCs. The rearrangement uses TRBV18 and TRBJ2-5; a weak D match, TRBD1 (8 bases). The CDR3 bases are TGTGCCAGCTCACCACTTAGGACAGGGAGGGGAGAGACCCAGTACTTC. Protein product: CASSPLRTGRGETQYF.